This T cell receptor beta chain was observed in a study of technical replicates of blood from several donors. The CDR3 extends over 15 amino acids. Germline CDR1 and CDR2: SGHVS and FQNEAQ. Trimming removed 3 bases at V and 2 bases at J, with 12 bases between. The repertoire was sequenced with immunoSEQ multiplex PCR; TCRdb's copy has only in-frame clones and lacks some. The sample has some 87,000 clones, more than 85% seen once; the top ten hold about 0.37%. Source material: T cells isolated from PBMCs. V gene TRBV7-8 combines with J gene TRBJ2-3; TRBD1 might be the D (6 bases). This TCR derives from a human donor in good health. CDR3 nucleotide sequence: TGTGCCAGCAGCTTCGACCGGGACAACACAGATACGCAGTATTTT. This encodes CASSFDRDNTDTQYF.